The T cell receptor beta chain under discussion was sequenced for a study of blood T cell repertoires in COVID-19. The table came from immunoSEQ multiplex PCR; TCRdb's copy has only in-frame clones and leaves some out. This sample has 100,000 or so clones, with 92% found just once. The germline gives CDR1 LGHDT, CDR2 YNNKEL (reference sequence). V gave up 4 bases and J gave up 2 bases, with 12 bases separating them. This CDR3 is built from 15 residues. A single count supports this clone. The sequence was obtained from a man aged 50 to 59 with active COVID-19. V is TRBV3-1 (or the pseudogene TRBV3-2) and J is TRBJ1-5; no clear D gene. The sequencing sample was made of peripheral blood. CDR3 sequence (DNA): TGTGCCAGCAGCCTCCTTCCCGGGGGCAATCAGCCCCAGCATTTT. Translated, it gives CASSLLPGGNQPQHF.